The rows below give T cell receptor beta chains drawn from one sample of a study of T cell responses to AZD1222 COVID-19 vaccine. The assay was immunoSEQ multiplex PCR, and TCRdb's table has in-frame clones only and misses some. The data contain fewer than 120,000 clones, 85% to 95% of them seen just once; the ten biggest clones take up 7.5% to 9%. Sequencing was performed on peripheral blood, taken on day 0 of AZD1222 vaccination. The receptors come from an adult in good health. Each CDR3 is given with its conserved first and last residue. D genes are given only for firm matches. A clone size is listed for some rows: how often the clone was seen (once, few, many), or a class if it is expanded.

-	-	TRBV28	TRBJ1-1	CASSLTMPEAFF	TGTGCCAGCAGTTTAACAATGCCTGAAGCTTTCTTT
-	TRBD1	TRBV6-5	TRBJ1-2	CASSYKWDSDGGYTF	TGTGCCAGCAGTTACAAATGGGACAGTGACGGTGGCTACACCTTC
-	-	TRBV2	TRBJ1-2	CAYGRPQNYGYTF	TGTGCCTACGGGCGCCCTCAAAACTATGGCTACACCTTC
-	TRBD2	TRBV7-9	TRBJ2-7	CASSWTSGPNYEQYF	TGTGCCAGCAGCTGGACTAGCGGCCCCAACTACGAGCAGTACTTC
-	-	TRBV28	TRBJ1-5	CASTETGRNQPQHF	TGTGCCAGCACCGAGACAGGTCGCAATCAGCCCCAGCATTTT
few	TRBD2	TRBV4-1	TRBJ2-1	CASSQGLAGVDEQFF	TGCGCCAGCAGCCAAGGTTTAGCGGGGGTCGATGAGCAGTTCTTC
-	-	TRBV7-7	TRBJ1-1	CASSSDLRTEAFF	TGTGCCAGCAGCTCGGACCTCAGAACTGAAGCTTTCTTT
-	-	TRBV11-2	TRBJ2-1	CASSHEYNEQFF	TGTGCCAGCAGTCATGAATACAATGAGCAGTTCTTC
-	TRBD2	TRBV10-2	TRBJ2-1	CASSGTSQNEQFF	TGCGCCAGCAGCGGGACTAGCCAAAATGAGCAGTTCTTC
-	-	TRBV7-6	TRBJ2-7	CASSLAPISYEQYF	TGTGCCAGCAGCTTAGCTCCGATATCCTACGAGCAGTACTTC
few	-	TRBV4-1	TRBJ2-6	CASSQAGANVLTF	TGCGCCAGCAGCCAAGCTGGGGCCAACGTCCTGACTTTC
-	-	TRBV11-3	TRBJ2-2	CASSLVEPGELFF	TGTGCCAGCAGCCTAGTGGAACCCGGGGAGCTGTTTTTT
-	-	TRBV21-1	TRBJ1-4	CASSTDEKLFF	TGTGCCAGCAGCACAGATGAAAAACTGTTTTTT
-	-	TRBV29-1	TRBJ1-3	CILRQDSGNTIYF	TGCATACTTCGACAGGACTCTGGAAACACCATATATTTT
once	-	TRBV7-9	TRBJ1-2	CASSHRENYGYTF	TGTGCCAGCAGCCACCGGGAGAACTATGGCTACACCTTC
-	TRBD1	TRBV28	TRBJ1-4	CASSGDREHEKLFF	TGTGCCAGCAGTGGGGACAGGGAGCACGAAAAACTGTTTTTT
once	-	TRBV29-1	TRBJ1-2	CSAIGSTYGYTF	TGCAGCGCAATAGGGTCGACCTATGGCTACACCTTC
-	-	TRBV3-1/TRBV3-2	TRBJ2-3	CASSHSRDTQYF	TGTGCCAGCAGTCACTCCCGGGATACGCAGTATTTT
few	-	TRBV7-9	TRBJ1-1	CASNNRRTNTEAFF	TGTGCCAGCAACAACCGACGGACGAACACTGAAGCTTTCTTT
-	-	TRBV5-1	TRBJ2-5	CASSFSALQETQYF	TGCGCCAGCAGCTTTTCCGCCCTACAAGAGACCCAGTACTTC
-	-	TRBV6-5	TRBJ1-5	CASGLDSSDQPQHF	TGTGCCAGCGGCCTGGACAGTAGCGATCAGCCCCAGCATTTT
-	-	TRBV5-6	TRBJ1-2	CASSLGQRYGYTF	TGTGCCAGCAGCCTCGGACAGCGCTATGGCTACACCTTC
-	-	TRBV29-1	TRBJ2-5	CSVQGQGTQYF	TGCAGCGTCCAGGGGCAAGGGACCCAGTACTTC
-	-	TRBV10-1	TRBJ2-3	CASSGFDTQYF	TGCGCCAGCAGTGGATTCGATACGCAGTATTTT
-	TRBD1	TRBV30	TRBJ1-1	CAWSEYRGTEAFF	TGTGCCTGGAGTGAATACAGGGGGACTGAAGCTTTCTTT
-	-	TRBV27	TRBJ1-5	CASSLRRLGQGLPQHF	TGTGCCAGCAGTTTGCGGCGCTTAGGGCAGGGTCTGCCCCAGCATTTT
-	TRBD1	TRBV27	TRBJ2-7	CASRVTGTGGYEQYF	TGTGCCAGCAGAGTAACCGGGACAGGGGGCTACGAGCAGTACTTC
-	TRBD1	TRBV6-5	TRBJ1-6	CASSYLGTGKNSPLHF	TGTGCCAGCAGTTATCTCGGGACAGGGAAGAATTCACCCCTCCACTTT
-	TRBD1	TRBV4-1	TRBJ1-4	CASSQDPPGTGGEVTKKLFF	TGCGCCAGCAGCCAAGATCCACCAGGGACAGGGGGCGAGGTGACGAAAAAACTGTTTTTT
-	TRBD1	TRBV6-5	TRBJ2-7	CASTSPGQGKDEQYF	TGTGCCAGCACCTCCCCCGGACAGGGGAAGGACGAGCAGTACTTC
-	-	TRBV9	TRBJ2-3	CASSVGGEDTQYF	TGTGCCAGCAGCGTAGGGGGGGAAGATACGCAGTATTTT
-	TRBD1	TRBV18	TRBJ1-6	CASSPRGQIDNSPLHF	TGTGCCAGCTCACCCAGGGGACAGATAGATAATTCACCCCTCCACTTT
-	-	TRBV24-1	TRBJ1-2	CATSDLRGAGYTF	TGTGCCACCAGTGATTTGCGGGGGGCTGGCTACACCTTC
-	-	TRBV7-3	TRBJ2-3	CASSPLTRSADTQYF	TGTGCCAGCAGCCCGCTAACTAGATCTGCAGATACGCAGTATTTT
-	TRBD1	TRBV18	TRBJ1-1	CASSLAGTVNTEAFF	TGTGCCAGCTCCCTAGCGGGGACAGTGAACACTGAAGCTTTCTTT
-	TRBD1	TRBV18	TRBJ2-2	CASPTGAVTGELFF	TGTGCCAGCCCGACAGGGGCCGTCACCGGGGAGCTGTTTTTT
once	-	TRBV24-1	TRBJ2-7	CAPIRDTYEQYF	TGTGCCCCCATACGGGACACCTACGAGCAGTACTTC
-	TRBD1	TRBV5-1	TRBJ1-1	CASSRQGRTEAFF	TGCGCCAGCAGCAGACAGGGGCGGACTGAAGCTTTCTTT
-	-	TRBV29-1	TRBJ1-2	CSAPKGGDGYTF	TGCAGCGCCCCAAAGGGTGGCGATGGCTACACCTTC
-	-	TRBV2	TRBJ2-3	CASSPSTDTQYF	TGTGCCAGCAGCCCCAGCACAGATACGCAGTATTTT
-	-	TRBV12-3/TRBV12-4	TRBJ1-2	CASAANYGYTF	TGTGCCAGCGCGGCTAACTATGGCTACACCTTC
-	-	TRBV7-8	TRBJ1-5	CASSLVIPDEPQHF	TGTGCCAGCAGCTTAGTAATACCGGACGAGCCCCAGCATTTT
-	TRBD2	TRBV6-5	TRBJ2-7	CASSSSGGENYEQYF	TGTGCCAGCAGTTCCAGCGGGGGGGAAAATTACGAGCAGTACTTC
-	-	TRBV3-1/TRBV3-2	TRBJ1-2	CASSQEGAGREGYTF	TGTGCCAGCAGCCAAGAAGGTGCGGGTAGGGAGGGCTACACCTTC
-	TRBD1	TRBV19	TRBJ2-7	CASSRVTGVSNEQYF	TGTGCCAGTAGTCGCGTCACAGGGGTTAGCAACGAGCAGTACTTC
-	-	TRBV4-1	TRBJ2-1	CASSQEPVSYNEQFF	TGCGCCAGCAGCCAAGAACCCGTCTCCTACAATGAGCAGTTCTTC
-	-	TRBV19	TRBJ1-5	CASMGGYQPQHF	TGTGCCAGTATGGGGGGGTATCAGCCCCAGCATTTT
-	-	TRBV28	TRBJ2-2	CASSRAGELFF	TGTGCCAGCAGTAGAGCCGGGGAGCTGTTTTTT
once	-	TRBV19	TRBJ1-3	CASIAWARHTIYF	TGTGCCAGTATCGCCTGGGCCCGCCACACCATATATTTT
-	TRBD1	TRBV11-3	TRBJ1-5	CASSFIPNETGGQPQHF	TGTGCCAGCAGCTTTATTCCTAACGAGACAGGGGGGCAGCCCCAGCATTTT
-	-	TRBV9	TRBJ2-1	CASSVGGTYNEQFF	TGTGCCAGCAGCGTAGGGGGAACCTACAATGAGCAGTTCTTC
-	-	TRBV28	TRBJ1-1	CASSSGGREAFF	TGTGCCAGCAGTTCGGGGGGACGGGAAGCTTTCTTT
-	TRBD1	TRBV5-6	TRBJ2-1	CASSLLGTGGVGEQFF	TGTGCCAGCAGCTTGTTGGGGACAGGGGGCGTGGGTGAGCAGTTCTTC